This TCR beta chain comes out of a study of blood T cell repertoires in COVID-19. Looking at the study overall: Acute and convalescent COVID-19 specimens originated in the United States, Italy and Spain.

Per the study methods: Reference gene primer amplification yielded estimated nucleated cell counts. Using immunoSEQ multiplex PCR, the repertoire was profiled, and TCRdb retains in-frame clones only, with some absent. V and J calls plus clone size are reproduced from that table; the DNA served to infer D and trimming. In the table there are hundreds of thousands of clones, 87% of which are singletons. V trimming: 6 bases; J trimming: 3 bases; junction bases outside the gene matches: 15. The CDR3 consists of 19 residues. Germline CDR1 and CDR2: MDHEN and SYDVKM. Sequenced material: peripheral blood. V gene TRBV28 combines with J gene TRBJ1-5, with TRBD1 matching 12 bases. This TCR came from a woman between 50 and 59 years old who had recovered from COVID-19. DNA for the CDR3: TGTGCCAGCAGCCACCCGGGACAGGGGGCGCGAAGGAACAATCAGCCCCAGCATTTT. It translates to CASSHPGQGARRNNQPQHF.